Listed below are T cell receptor beta chains from one sample, sequenced in a study of blood T cell repertoires in COVID-19. Data came from immunoSEQ multiplex PCR; TCRdb stores just in-frame clones and leaves some out. Among 70,000 or so clones listed, 76% were seen once. The sequenced sample consisted of peripheral blood. All receptors come from a man aged 60 to 75 with COVID-19, enrolled during active disease. Both conserved end residues are part of each CDR3. Not every row has a clone size; where given, it reads once, few, many or a size class.

clone size	J gene	V gene	CDR3 protein
-	TRBJ1-3	TRBV12-3/TRBV12-4	CASSEDRGDTIYF
-	TRBJ2-3	TRBV7-3	CASSLRLAGVGDTQYF
many	TRBJ2-7	TRBV28	CASSTSGGEDVAEQYF
few	TRBJ2-5	TRBV29-1	CSGLAGGETQYF
-	TRBJ1-2	TRBV11-3	CASSVTGNYGYTF
-	TRBJ1-2	TRBV28	CASGEVNYGYTF
-	TRBJ2-1	TRBV7-9	CASSLSGRYQFF
-	TRBJ1-1	TRBV6-1	CASSMDRGGTEAFF
-	TRBJ2-3	TRBV11-2	CASSLYMSSTDTQYF
-	TRBJ2-3	TRBV2	CASSSNGGAGDTQYF
-	TRBJ2-7	TRBV10-2	CASSGSGRRYEQYF
-	TRBJ2-3	TRBV7-9	CASSVVGGSTDTQYF
-	TRBJ2-7	TRBV19	CASRGQGAREQYF
-	TRBJ2-1	TRBV11-2	CASSYHRDYYNEQFF
-	TRBJ2-1	TRBV14	CASSQPASGEAFF
-	TRBJ1-2	TRBV19	CASSIQRSGYTF
-	TRBJ2-7	TRBV2	CASNLGGDLGYEQYF
-	TRBJ1-6	TRBV6-5	CASLPGQEASPLHF
-	TRBJ2-1	TRBV11-2	CASSPSSGSYNEQFF
-	TRBJ2-1	TRBV5-1	CASSFSTSGGATYNEQFF
-	TRBJ2-2	TRBV13	CASSLKGVPGELFF
-	TRBJ2-7	TRBV18	CASSPPGAGGNEQYF
once	TRBJ2-4	TRBV5-4	CASSLGGDRAVGQYF
once	TRBJ2-1	TRBV30	CAYTPGTTVVNEQFF
-	TRBJ1-1	TRBV6-5	CASRRDRQTEAFF
few	TRBJ1-3	TRBV28	CAIKSGSSGNTIYF
few	TRBJ1-1	TRBV30	CAWRPGNTEAFF
few	TRBJ2-2	TRBV18	CASSPAGEGTGELFF
-	TRBJ2-2	TRBV29-1	CSASPGGLNTGELFF
-	TRBJ2-1	TRBV5-5	CASSKPGLAGGWVKFF
few	TRBJ1-1	TRBV6-5	CASVSSGTEAFF
-	TRBJ2-2	TRBV19	CASSGTGGAFGELFF
-	TRBJ2-1	TRBV5-6	CASSPPAVYNEQFF
-	TRBJ2-1	TRBV9	CASSEGPGQGAWYEQFF
-	TRBJ2-3	TRBV28	CASSLLLAGSDTQYF
once	TRBJ2-2	TRBV12-1	CASQKPGRYTGELFF
once	TRBJ1-6	TRBV2	CASRWRDGNSPLHF